These 20 T cell receptor beta chains share one sample of origin, sequenced in a study of cytomegalovirus exposure and HLA in healthy donors. PCR amplification relied on 60 Vbeta primers (plus 13 Jbeta primers). The repertoire was sequenced with immunoSEQ multiplex PCR; TCRdb's copy has only in-frame clones and lacks some. The sample shows 95,000 to 100,000 clones, 75% of them seen only once. Sequenced input: PBMCs. The receptors stem from a man over 45 in good health and CMV-seronegative.

The table lists this clone with a count of one. The chain links TRBV19 to TRBJ1-5; D is possibly TRBD1 (6 bases). CDR1 and CDR2 (germline): LNHDA, SQIVND (reference sequence). The V end was cut by 1 base, the J end by 3 bases, with 7 bases between. The length of the CDR3 is 14 residues. CDR3 DNA sequence: TGTGCCAGTAGTATAGCAGGGGCCAATCAGCCCCAGCATTTT. Protein: CASSIAGANQPQHF.

The chain uses TRBV7-9 and TRBJ2-7, with 8 bases lining up with TRBD1. The CDR3 length is 13 residues. Germline-derived CDR1 and CDR2 are SEHNR and FQNEAQ (reference sequence). V lost 5 bases to trimming and J lost 3 bases; unmatched junction nucleotides: 3. CDR3 coding DNA: TGTGCCAGCAGCCCAGGGACAGGCTACGAGCAGTACTTC. Translating gives CASSPGTGYEQYF.

This chain uses TRBV10-1 with TRBJ1-1, with 7 bases fitting TRBD1. The trim removed 8 bases at V and 7 bases at J, leaving 4 bases unmatched. The CDR3 runs to 11 residues. The germline CDR1 and CDR2 sequences are WNHNN and SYGVQD (reference sequence). Here the CDR3 reads CASARTGEAFF. CDR3 nucleotides: TGCGCCAGCGCCCGGACAGGTGAAGCTTTCTTT.

The rearrangement uses TRBV2 and TRBJ2-1, with 8 bases identical to TRBD1. The CDR3 loop spans 15 amino acids. From germline, CDR1 is SNHLY and CDR2 FYNNEI. V lost 4 bases, J lost 3 bases, and 5 bases stayed unmatched. The CDR3 region is CASSARTGNYNEQFF. As DNA, the CDR3 is TGTGCCAGCAGTGCCCGGACAGGGAACTACAATGAGCAGTTCTTC.

This rearrangement joins TRBV7-3 to TRBJ1-6, with a weak D call TRBD1 (5 bases). V was pared by 4 bases and J by 6 bases, with 10 bases between. The CDR3 contains 14 residues. The germline gives CDR1 SGHTA, CDR2 FQGTGA. The DNA of the CDR3 is TGTGCCAGCAGCTCGGCGGGACCTAATTCACCCCTCCACTTT. Its translation is CASSSAGPNSPLHF.

The CDR3 loop is CASSLYTGELFF. The CDR3 coding sequence is TGTGCCAGCAGTCTCTACACCGGGGAGCTGTTTTTT. The rearrangement uses TRBV27 and TRBJ2-2; D is unclear. V was pared by 5 bases and J by 3 bases, with 4 bases between. Per the germline V gene, CDR1 is MNHEY and CDR2 is SMNVEV (reference sequence). The CDR3 totals 12 residues.

This clone was detected only a few times. This chain uses TRBV19 with TRBJ1-1; D remains unclear. The germline V gene has CDR1 LNHDA and CDR2 SQIVND (reference sequence). With 7 bases removed from V and 3 bases from J, the gap between germline ends came to 12 bases. The length of the CDR3 is 13 residues. The CDR3 reads CASNAGMDTEAFF. The CDR3 nucleotides read TGTGCCAGTAACGCGGGTATGGACACTGAAGCTTTCTTT.

This clone was detected only a few times. The chain joins TRBV18 to TRBJ2-5; D uncertain. This CDR3 contains 11 residues. Per the germline V gene, CDR1 is KGHSH and CDR2 is LQKENI. Between the trimmed V and J ends, which lost 4 bases and 3 bases, there was a span of 3 bases. The CDR3 nucleotides are TGTGCCAGCTCACTAGAAGAGACCCAGTACTTC. This codes for CASSLEETQYF.

The chain combines TRBV6-1 with TRBJ2-3; 7 bases map to TRBD2. The CDR3 length is 14 residues. The germline V gene has CDR1 MNHNS and CDR2 SASEGT. The V and J ends lost 1 base and 4 bases, in that order; junction bases with no gene match: 2. The CDR3 sequence: CASSEGGGPDTQYF. For the CDR3, the DNA is TGTGCCAGCAGTGAAGGGGGGGGTCCAGATACGCAGTATTTT.

CDR3 residues: CASSLELRAVSTDTQYF. The CDR3 coding sequence is TGTGCCAGCAGCTTAGAACTCAGGGCGGTTAGCACAGATACGCAGTATTTT. The chain has TRBV7-6 and TRBJ2-3, with D perhaps TRBD1 (5 bases). This CDR3 is 17 amino acids long. Germline assignment: CDR1 SGHVS and CDR2 FNYEAQ. V lost 1 base and J lost 0, with 14 bases in between.

The chain is built from TRBV5-1 and TRBJ2-7; unclear D gene. Looked up from germline, CDR1 is SGHRS and CDR2 is YFSETQ. The V end was cut by 4 bases, the J end by 2 bases, with 4 bases between. This CDR3 comprises 11 residues. The CDR3 loop is CASSTAYEQYF. The CDR3, as DNA: TGCGCCAGCAGCACGGCCTACGAGCAGTACTTC.

V usage is TRBV11-2 and J usage is TRBJ1-1; 9 nucleotides agree with TRBD1. CDR3 length equals 14 residues. Germline V CDR1 and CDR2: SGHAT, FQNNGV. V shed 5 bases and J 1 base; nucleotides not matched to a gene: 2. The CDR3: CASSEDRGNTEAFF. In DNA, the CDR3 is TGTGCCAGCAGCGAGGACAGGGGGAACACTGAAGCTTTCTTT.

CDR3 in amino acids: CASSPSGLATSTDTQYF. The CDR3 DNA follows: TGCGCCAGCAGCCCGAGCGGACTAGCCACTAGCACAGATACGCAGTATTTT. The J gene is TRBJ2-3, the V gene TRBV5-1, with 8 bases that match TRBD2. CDR3 length: 17 amino acids. Trimming removed 4 bases from V and 0 bases from J; junction bases left unmatched: 10. Per germline, CDR1 SGHRS and CDR2 YFSETQ.

About this clone itself: At one of its ends the junction is not consistent with the germline gene, which may arise from a read error. At the DNA level, this CDR3 is encoded by other sequences in the same sample as well. The chain carries TRBV6-6 and TRBJ2-7; 9 nucleotides align to TRBD1. CDR1 and CDR2 from the germline V gene are MNHNY and SVGAGI (reference sequence). The CDR3 has 15 amino acids. DNA of the CDR3: TGTGCCAGTAGTTTCGGACAGGGGAGGACCTACGAGCAGTACTTC. This codes for CASSFGQGRTYEQYF.

The chain couples TRBV2 to TRBJ2-3; 9 nucleotides line up with TRBD1. This CDR3 contains 16 residues. Unmatched junction bases numbered 15, after V lost 8 bases and J lost 6 bases. CDR1 is SNHLY and CDR2 is FYNNEI in the germline V gene. CDR3 region: CASANQDRGMRDTQYF. The CDR3 nucleotides read TGTGCCAGCGCGAACCAGGACAGGGGTATGAGGGATACGCAGTATTTT.

The table lists this clone with a count of one. The rearrangement links TRBV4-2 to TRBJ1-4; TRBD1 matches at 10 bases. This CDR3 spans 18 amino acids. CDR1 LGHNA and CDR2 YNFKEQ come from the germline V gene. V dropped 1 base and J dropped 8; count of bases not matched to a gene: 13. This chain's CDR3 is CASSQVMVQTGGKEKLFF. DNA for the CDR3: TGTGCCAGCAGCCAAGTAATGGTTCAGACAGGGGGCAAAGAAAAACTGTTTTTT.

This chain uses TRBV5-6 with TRBJ2-1, with D maybe TRBD2 (6 bases). V gave up 0 bases and J gave up 7 bases, with 14 bases separating them. CDR1 and CDR2 (germline): SGHDT, YYEEEE. The CDR3 loop spans 15 amino acids. In DNA form, the CDR3 reads TGTGCCAGCAGCTTGGGAGTTCGGAGGGAAAATGAGCAGTTCTTC. Protein product: CASSLGVRRENEQFF. The complete variable domain, with remaining parts taken from reference TRBV5-6 and TRBJ2-1, reads DAGVTQSPTHLIKTRGQQVTLRCSPKSGHDTVSWYQQALGQGPQFIFQYYEEEERQRGNFPDRFSGHQFPNYSSELNVNALLLGDSALYLCASSLGVRRENEQFFGPGTRLTVL.

The rearrangement uses TRBV5-5 and TRBJ1-1; the D gene is possibly TRBD1 (5 bases). With 4 bases removed from V and 3 bases from J, the gap between germline ends came to 13 bases. Looked up from germline, CDR1 is SGHKS and CDR2 is YYEKEE (reference sequence). CDR3 length: 14 amino acids. CDR3 protein: CASSPWGGDTEAFF. The DNA of the CDR3 is TGTGCCAGCAGCCCCTGGGGGGGAGACACTGAAGCTTTCTTT.

This chain links TRBV19 with TRBJ2-5; no reliable D call. The germline CDR1 and CDR2 sequences are LNHDA and SQIVND (reference sequence). The CDR3 has 12 residues. The V and J ends lost 10 bases and 4 bases respectively, with 13 bases between them. The CDR3 protein is CATSDLRETQYF. The CDR3 coding sequence is TGTGCCACCTCTGATTTGCGAGAGACCCAGTACTTC. Combining the CDR3 with reference TRBV19 and TRBJ2-5 gives the whole variable domain DGGITQSPKYLFRKEGQNVTLSCEQNLNHDAMYWYRQDPGQGLRLIYYSQIVNDFQKGDIAEGYSVSREKKESFPLTVTSAQKNPTAFYLCATSDLRETQYFGPGTRLLVL.

This clone is a singleton in its sample. The gene calls are TRBV18 and TRBJ2-3, with D perhaps matching TRBD1 (5 bases). The CDR3 is 13 residues long. Germline values: CDR1 KGHSH, CDR2 LQKENI. The V and J ends lost 2 bases and 3 bases respectively, with 6 bases between them. The CDR3 reads CASSPRQTDTQYF. The CDR3, as DNA: TGTGCCAGCTCACCAAGACAGACAGATACGCAGTATTTT.